The T cell receptor (gamma chain) described here comes from a study of Vδ1+ human thymocytes. Whole-study results and caveats: Thymic TRG and TRD repertoires appeared highly polyclonal, with Gaussian CDR3 length distributions.

The CDR3 is made up of 12 amino acids. V lost 1 base to trimming and J lost 7 bases; unmatched junction nucleotides: 4. The germline gives CDR1 EGSNGY, CDR2 YDSYNSKV. This clone was recorded a few times. What it recognizes is unknown. A read error is possible here, since a much larger clone lies one base away. Other DNA variants within this sample encode the same CDR3. RNA was extracted from the cells and then reverse transcribed. The CDR3 regions were amplified by multiplex PCR from V-gene primers to a constant-region primer. TCRdb reprocessed the multiplex PCR reads using CATT. The top ten hold around 2% of the sample, which has tens of thousands of gamma-chain clones, about 19% seen once.

Sequencing was performed on Vdelta1+ gamma-delta thymocytes from the thymus. Subset given: FACS-sorted CD3+ TCRalphabeta- TCRVdelta1+ TCRVdelta2- thymocytes. This receptor was taken from a girl under two years old who had congenital heart surgery. This sequence joins TRGV2 and TRGJ1 or TRGJ2. The CDR3: CATWDGRYKKLF. The CDR3 DNA sequence: TGTGCCACCTGGGACGGACGCTATAAGAAACTCTTT.